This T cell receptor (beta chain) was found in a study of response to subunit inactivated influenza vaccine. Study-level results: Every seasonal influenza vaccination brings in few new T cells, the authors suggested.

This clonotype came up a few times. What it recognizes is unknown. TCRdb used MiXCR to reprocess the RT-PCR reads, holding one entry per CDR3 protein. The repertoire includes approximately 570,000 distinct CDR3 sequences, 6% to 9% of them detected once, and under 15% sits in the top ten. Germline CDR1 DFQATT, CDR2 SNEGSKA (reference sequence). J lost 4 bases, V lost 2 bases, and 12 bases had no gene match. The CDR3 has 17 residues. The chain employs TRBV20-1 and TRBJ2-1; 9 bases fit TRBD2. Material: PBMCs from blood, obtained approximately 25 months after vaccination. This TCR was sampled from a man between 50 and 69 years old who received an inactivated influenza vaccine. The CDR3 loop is CSARKATSGSIYNEQFF. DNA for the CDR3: TGCAGTGCTAGAAAGGCGACTAGCGGCTCAATTTACAATGAGCAGTTCTTC.